Listed below are T cell receptor beta chains from one sample, sequenced in a study of cytomegalovirus exposure and HLA in healthy donors. Sequencing used immunoSEQ multiplex PCR; TCRdb keeps in-frame clones, though not all of them. This table has roughly 250,000 clones, around nine tenths appearing once. The sequencing sample was made of PBMCs. These receptors were collected from a man between 18 and 35 years old in good health and CMV-seronegative. CDR3s include the opening cysteine and the closing phenylalanine or tryptophan. The order of the fields is J gene, D gene, V gene, CDR3 length, clone size, CDR3 DNA, CDR3 protein. The D gene is left open where the match is weak. Some rows have no size entry. The others give once, few or many, or a class for an expanded clone.

TRBJ2-7 TRBD1 TRBV6-5 14 - TGTGCCAGCAGTCGTCGGACAGGGGGCGCCGAGCAGTACTTC CASSRRTGGAEQYF
TRBJ1-1 - TRBV29-1 13 - TGCAGCGTTCCTCTGACAGGAAGAACTGAAGCTTTCTTT CSVPLTGRTEAFF
TRBJ1-2 TRBD1 TRBV7-2 16 - TGTGCCAGCAGCGCGCCGGGTGGGACAGGGTATAATGGCTACACCTTC CASSAPGGTGYNGYTF
TRBJ1-1 - TRBV28 13 - TGTGCCAGCAGGGGCATGGGGGGGACTGAAGCTTTCTTT CASRGMGGTEAFF
TRBJ2-7 TRBD2 TRBV7-3 14 - TGTGCCAGCAACCCGCTAGCGGGAGACTACGAGCAGTACTTC CASNPLAGDYEQYF
TRBJ1-1 - TRBV11-2 13 - TGTGCCAGCAGCTTAGGCCGGAGCGTTGAAGCTTTCTTT CASSLGRSVEAFF
TRBJ1-4 - TRBV30 11 - TGTGCCTGCGGGGAAGGGGAAAAACTGTTTTTT CACGEGEKLFF
TRBJ2-1 - TRBV5-6 14 - TGTGCCAGCAGCTTGATGAGTAGCAACAATGAGCAGTTCTTC CASSLMSSNNEQFF
TRBJ1-1 - TRBV23-1 13 - TGCGCCAGCCCGGACACCTTTGGCACTGAAGCTTTCTTT CASPDTFGTEAFF
TRBJ2-1 - TRBV15 14 - TGTGCCACCAGCAGAGATAGGACTATCCATGAGCAGTTCTTC CATSRDRTIHEQFF
TRBJ1-1 TRBD1 TRBV2 13 - TGTGCCAGCCGACAGGGTTTGAACACTGAAGCTTTCTTT CASRQGLNTEAFF
TRBJ1-2 TRBD1 TRBV10-2 13 few TGCGCCAGCAGGGACAGGGCCGCGGGGGGCTACACCTTC CASRDRAAGGYTF
TRBJ2-1 - TRBV6-1 13 - TGTGCCAGCAGCCTACGACTAGTTGAGGGCCAGTTCTTC CASSLRLVEGQFF
TRBJ1-1 - TRBV12-2 16 - TGTGCAAGTCGTTCCGGGACAGAAGTTTGGGGCACTGAAGCTTTCTTT CASRSGTEVWGTEAFF
TRBJ2-1 TRBD2 TRBV29-1 13 - TGCAGCGTTGAGCCACGACTAGCGCCAGAGCAGTTCTTC CSVEPRLAPEQFF
TRBJ1-2 TRBD1 TRBV4-1 16 - TGCGCCAGCAGCCAAGTCATTCAGGACAGGGTCGGTGGCTACACCTTC CASSQVIQDRVGGYTF
TRBJ2-1 - TRBV30 16 - TGTGCCTGGAGAGCAGGGGCCCCGCGCTCCTACAATGAGCAGTTCTTC CAWRAGAPRSYNEQFF
TRBJ2-7 TRBD1 TRBV5-6 13 - TGTGCCAGCAGCCCTACAGGGGTTGGCGAGCAGTACTTC CASSPTGVGEQYF
TRBJ2-5 - TRBV7-2 16 few TGTGCCAGCAGCTTTCAACAAGGGGGGGGCCAAGAGACCCAGTACTTC CASSFQQGGGQETQYF
TRBJ2-1 TRBD2 TRBV29-1 14 - TGCAAGTCTAGCGGGACTCTTAGGGGCAATGAGCAGTTCTTC CKSSGTLRGNEQFF
TRBJ2-7 - TRBV19 13 few TGTGCCAGTAGTCCTCGCGGCGGCTGGGAGCAGTACTTC CASSPRGGWEQYF
TRBJ2-5 - TRBV5-1 15 - TGCGCCAGCAGTCTTCGACTGGGGCACCAAGAGACCCAGTACTTC CASSLRLGHQETQYF
TRBJ2-5 - TRBV6-6 14 once TGTGCCACGATGGTCCACAGACACCAAGAGACCCAGTACTTC CATMVHRHQETQYF
TRBJ2-1 - TRBV7-2 14 - TGTGCCACATCTCCCGGGGGACGCATTATTGAGCAGTTCTTC CATSPGGRIIEQFF
TRBJ2-4 - TRBV2 13 once TGTGCCAGCACCCTAAGGGGGATTGACATTCAGTACTTC CASTLRGIDIQYF
TRBJ2-7 - TRBV4-1 15 - TGCGCCAGCAGCCTTGAGGTCTCACTAACCTACGAGCAGTACTTC CASSLEVSLTYEQYF
TRBJ1-2 TRBD1 TRBV19 15 - TGTGCCAGTAGTATGGCGGGACAGGGTCTTTTCGGCTACACCTTC CASSMAGQGLFGYTF
TRBJ1-5 - TRBV28 12 - TGTGCCAGCAGTTTTTTCGATCAGCCCCAGCATTTT CASSFFDQPQHF
TRBJ2-1 TRBD2 TRBV5-4 16 - TGTGCCAGCAGCCCCGGGGGTGGGACTAGTGTAAATGAGCAGTTCTTC CASSPGGGTSVNEQFF
TRBJ2-5 TRBD1 TRBV5-1 13 - TGCGCCAGCAGGTCCGGACAGGCGGAGACCCAGTACTTC CASRSGQAETQYF